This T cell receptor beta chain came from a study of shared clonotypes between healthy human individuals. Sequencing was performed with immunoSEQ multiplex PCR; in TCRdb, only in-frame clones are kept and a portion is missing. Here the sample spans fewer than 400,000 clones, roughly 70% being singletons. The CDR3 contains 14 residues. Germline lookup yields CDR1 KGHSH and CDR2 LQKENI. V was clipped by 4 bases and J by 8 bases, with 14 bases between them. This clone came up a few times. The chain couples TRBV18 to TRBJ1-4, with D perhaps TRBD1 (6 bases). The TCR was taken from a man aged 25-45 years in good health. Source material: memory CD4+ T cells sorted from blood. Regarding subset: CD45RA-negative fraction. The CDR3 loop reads CASSLTQGREKLFF. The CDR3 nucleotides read TGTGCCAGCTCACTCACACAGGGACGGGAAAAACTGTTTTTT. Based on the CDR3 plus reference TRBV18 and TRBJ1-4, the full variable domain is NAGVMQNPRHLVRRRGQEARLRCSPMKGHSHVYWYRQLPEEGLKFMVYLQKENIIDESGMPKERFSAEFPKEGPSILRIQQVVRGDSAAYFCASSLTQGREKLFFGSGTQLSVL.